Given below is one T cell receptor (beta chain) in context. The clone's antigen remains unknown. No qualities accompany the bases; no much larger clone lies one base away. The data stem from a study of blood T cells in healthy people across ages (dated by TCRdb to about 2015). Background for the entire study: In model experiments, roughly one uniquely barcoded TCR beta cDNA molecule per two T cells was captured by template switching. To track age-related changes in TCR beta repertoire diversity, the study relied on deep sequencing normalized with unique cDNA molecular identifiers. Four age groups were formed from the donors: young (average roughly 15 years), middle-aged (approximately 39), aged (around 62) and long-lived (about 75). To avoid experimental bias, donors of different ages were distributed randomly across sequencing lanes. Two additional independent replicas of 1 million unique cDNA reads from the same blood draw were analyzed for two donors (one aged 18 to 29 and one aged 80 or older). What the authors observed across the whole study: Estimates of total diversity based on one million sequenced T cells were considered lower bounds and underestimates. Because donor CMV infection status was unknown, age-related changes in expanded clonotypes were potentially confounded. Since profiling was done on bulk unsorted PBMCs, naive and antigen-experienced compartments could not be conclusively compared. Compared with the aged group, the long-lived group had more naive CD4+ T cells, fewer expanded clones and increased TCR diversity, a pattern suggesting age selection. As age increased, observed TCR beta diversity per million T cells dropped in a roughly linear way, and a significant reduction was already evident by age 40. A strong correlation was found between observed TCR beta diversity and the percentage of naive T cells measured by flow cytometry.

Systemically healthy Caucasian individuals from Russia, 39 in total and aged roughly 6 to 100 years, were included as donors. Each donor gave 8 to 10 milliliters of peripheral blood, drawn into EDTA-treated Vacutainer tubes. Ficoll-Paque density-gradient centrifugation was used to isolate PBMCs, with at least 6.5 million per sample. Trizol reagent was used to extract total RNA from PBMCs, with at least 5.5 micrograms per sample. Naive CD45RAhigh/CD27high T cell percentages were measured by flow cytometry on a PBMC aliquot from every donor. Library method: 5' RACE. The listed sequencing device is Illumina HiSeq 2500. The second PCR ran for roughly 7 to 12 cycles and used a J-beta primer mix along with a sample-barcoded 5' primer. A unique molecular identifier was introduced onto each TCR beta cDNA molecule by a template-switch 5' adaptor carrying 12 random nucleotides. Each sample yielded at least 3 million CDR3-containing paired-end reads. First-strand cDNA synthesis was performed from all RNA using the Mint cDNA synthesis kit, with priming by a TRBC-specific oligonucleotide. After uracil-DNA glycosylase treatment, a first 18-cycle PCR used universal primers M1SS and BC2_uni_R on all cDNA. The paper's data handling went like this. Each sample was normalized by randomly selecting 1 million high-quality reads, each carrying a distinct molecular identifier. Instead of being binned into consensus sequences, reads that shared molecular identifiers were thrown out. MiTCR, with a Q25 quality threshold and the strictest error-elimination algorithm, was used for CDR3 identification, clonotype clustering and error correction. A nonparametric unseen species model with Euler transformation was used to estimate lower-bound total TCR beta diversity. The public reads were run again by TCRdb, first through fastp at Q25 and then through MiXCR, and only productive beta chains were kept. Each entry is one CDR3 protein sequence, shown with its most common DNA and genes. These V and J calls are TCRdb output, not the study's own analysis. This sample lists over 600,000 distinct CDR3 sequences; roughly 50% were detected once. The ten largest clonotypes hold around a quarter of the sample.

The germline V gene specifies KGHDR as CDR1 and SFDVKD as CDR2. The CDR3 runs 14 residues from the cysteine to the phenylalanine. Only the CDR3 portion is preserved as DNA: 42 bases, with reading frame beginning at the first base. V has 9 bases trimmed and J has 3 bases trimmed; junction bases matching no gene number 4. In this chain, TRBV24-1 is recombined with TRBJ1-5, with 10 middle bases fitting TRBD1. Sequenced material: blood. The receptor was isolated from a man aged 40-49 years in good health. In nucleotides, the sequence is TGTGCCACCGGAGACAGGGGGCCCAATCAGCCCCAGCATTTT. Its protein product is CATGDRGPNQPQHF.